Below, 6 T cell receptor beta chains from the same sample are listed, as sequenced in a study of T cell changes during pregnancy in multiple sclerosis. Assay: immunoSEQ multiplex PCR; the TCRdb copy retains only in-frame clones and omits some. The sample lists some 80,000 clones; over 85% were seen once. The material sequenced was CD4+ T cells from peripheral blood mononuclear cells, taken after pregnancy. These TCRs come from a female donor with multiple sclerosis, enrolled in a pregnancy study.

The chain links TRBV28 to TRBJ2-6; 7 nucleotides match TRBD2. J lost 0 bases, V lost 5 bases, and 10 bases had no gene match. Germline assignment: CDR1 MDHEN and CDR2 SYDVKM. The CDR3 contains 18 residues. CDR3 loop: CASSQGDYYFSGANVLTF. The CDR3 DNA sequence: TGTGCCAGCAGTCAAGGGGACTACTACTTCTCTGGGGCCAACGTCCTGACTTTC.

This chain joins TRBV7-2 and TRBJ1-3, with D uncertain. Germline V gene sequence: CDR1 SGHTA, CDR2 FQGNSA. The CDR3 runs to 18 residues. Trimming left V 7 bases short and J 1 base short, with 23 bases between. The CDR3 region is CASTPLPWAVPSGNTIYF. The CDR3 DNA reads as TGTGCCAGCACCCCCCTCCCTTGGGCCGTCCCATCTGGAAACACCATATATTTT.

The rearrangement uses TRBV28 and TRBJ2-5; 8 nucleotides match TRBD2. V was clipped by 6 bases and J by 3 bases; unmatched bases: 12. The CDR3 length is 16 residues. Germline V gene sequence: CDR1 MDHEN, CDR2 SYDVKM. CDR3: CASRPPGRAGEETQYF. The CDR3 DNA reads TGTGCCAGCAGGCCTCCCGGGAGGGCCGGGGAAGAGACCCAGTACTTC.

The J gene is TRBJ2-7, the V gene TRBV19, with unresolved D. Germline V gives CDR1 LNHDA, CDR2 SQIVND (reference sequence). V was trimmed by 0 bases and J by 3 bases, leaving 9 bases between them. This CDR3 spans 14 amino acids. The CDR3 protein is CASSIDGRSYEQYF. The CDR3 nucleotides are TGTGCCAGTAGTATAGATGGCAGAAGCTACGAGCAGTACTTC.

About this clone: One end of the junction fails to match germline, which may point to a read error. This rearrangement joins TRBV7-8 to TRBJ1-2; 9 bases align to TRBD1. CDR3 length equals 16 residues. Germline V gene sequence: CDR1 SGHVS, CDR2 FQNEAQ. The CDR3 DNA sequence: TGTGCCAGCAGCCTAGCCCCGACAGGGGGAAACTATGGCTACACCTTC. The encoded protein is CASSLAPTGGNYGYTF.

The chain combines TRBV28 with TRBJ2-7; 7 nucleotides align to TRBD2. The junction had 16 bases not matched to a gene; V was cut back by 8 bases and J by 6 bases. The CDR3 runs to 15 residues. CDR1 MDHEN and CDR2 SYDVKM come from the germline V gene. The CDR3 DNA follows: TGTGCCAGCGGGGTGTGGGAGGGCCCTCGGGCCGAGCAGTACTTC. Translated, it gives CASGVWEGPRAEQYF.